A selection of T cell receptor beta chains follows, all from one sample in a study of blood T cell dynamics during melanoma immunotherapy. The data were produced by immunoSEQ multiplex PCR, yet TCRdb's version contains in-frame clones alone and is incomplete. The table has around 1,800 clones, about 85% seen once; the top ten hold roughly 54%. Here the sequenced sample was blood, taken from a patient treated with checkpoint blockade. These receptor sequences come from a human donor with melanoma. The CDR3 runs from the conserved cysteine through the conserved F or W. A D gene is named only where the DNA matches it firmly. Not all rows give a size; the values are once, few, many and, for expanded clones, a class.

D,J,V,size,CDR3,DNA
TRBD1,TRBJ2-1,TRBV5-1,NA,CASSKGQGAPNEQFF,TGCGCCAGCAGCAAAGGACAGGGGGCACCCAATGAGCAGTTCTTC
NA,TRBJ1-3,TRBV5-4,NA,CASSLGVSGNTIYF,TGTGCCAGCAGCTTGGGAGTTTCTGGAAACACCATATATTTT
NA,TRBJ2-3,TRBV25-1,NA,CASSESAGRATDTQYF,TGTGCCAGCAGTGAATCCGCGGGGAGAGCCACAGATACGCAGTATTTT
TRBD2,TRBJ2-2,TRBV30,NA,CAWTPLATNTGELFF,TGTGCCTGGACGCCACTAGCGACGAACACCGGGGAGCTGTTTTTT
NA,TRBJ2-5,TRBV6-1,NA,CASSGAGLGETQYF,TGTGCCAGCAGTGGGGCAGGTCTGGGGGAGACCCAGTACTTC
NA,TRBJ2-2,TRBV27,NA,CASSFQDRGELFF,TGTGCCAGCAGTTTCCAGGACAGAGGGGAGCTGTTTTTT
TRBD1,TRBJ1-4,TRBV6-4,NA,CASRTGSANEKLFF,TGTGCCAGCAGGACAGGGTCGGCTAATGAAAAACTGTTTTTT
NA,TRBJ2-3,TRBV7-2,NA,CASSPQGIVPDTQYF,TGTGCCAGCAGTCCCCAGGGGATAGTCCCAGATACGCAGTATTTT
TRBD1,TRBJ1-3,TRBV6-1,NA,CASTLQGASGNTIYF,TGTGCCAGCACCTTACAGGGGGCCTCTGGAAACACCATATATTTT
NA,TRBJ1-2,TRBV6-9,NA,CATQQEGYTF,TGTGCCACCCAGCAGGAGGGCTACACCTTC
NA,TRBJ2-3,TRBV19,NA,CASRGQGTDTQYF,TGTGCCAGTAGGGGGCAGGGCACAGATACGCAGTATTTT
NA,TRBJ2-7,TRBV11-3,large,CASSLGPISYEQYF,TGTGCCAGCAGCTTGGGGCCGATCTCCTACGAGCAGTACTTC
TRBD1,TRBJ1-1,TRBV11-3,NA,CASSFRSTGEAEAFF,TGTGCCAGCAGCTTCCGGTCTACAGGGGAGGCTGAAGCTTTCTTT
NA,TRBJ1-3,TRBV29-1,NA,CSVDEGPGNTIYF,TGCAGCGTTGATGAAGGCCCGGGAAACACCATATATTTT
TRBD2,TRBJ2-5,TRBV6-4,NA,CASSSTGGETQYF,TGTGCCAGTAGTAGTACGGGAGGAGAGACCCAGTACTTC
NA,TRBJ2-1,TRBV7-2,few,CASSLAGMPYNEQFF,TGTGCCAGCAGCTTAGCGGGTATGCCCTACAATGAGCAGTTCTTC
NA,TRBJ1-2,TRBV19,NA,CASFRRAGGYTF,TGTGCCAGTTTTAGACGCGCCGGCGGCTACACCTTC
TRBD1,TRBJ2-5,TRBV6-5,NA,CASSYTRDSPGTQYF,TGTGCCAGCAGTTACACCCGGGACAGCCCGGGGACCCAGTACTTC
TRBD2,TRBJ2-7,TRBV29-1,NA,CSARGERGATYEQYF,TGCAGCGCCCGTGGTGAGCGGGGGGCCACCTACGAGCAGTACTTC
NA,TRBJ1-2,TRBV5-5,NA,CASSLGQGWGYGYTF,TGTGCCAGCAGCTTGGGTCAGGGATGGGGCTATGGCTACACCTTC
TRBD1,TRBJ1-3,TRBV5-4,NA,CASSLVMGQAGNTIYF,TGTGCCAGCAGCTTGGTGATGGGACAGGCTGGAAACACCATATATTTT
NA,TRBJ2-7,TRBV29-1,NA,CSVGTNKEQYF,TGCAGCGTTGGTACAAATAAAGAGCAGTACTTC
NA,TRBJ1-4,TRBV6-1,NA,CASSELTSAGEKLFF,TGTGCCAGCAGTGAATTGACGTCCGCGGGTGAAAAACTGTTTTTT
NA,TRBJ2-5,TRBV25-1,NA,CASSGRQAGQETQYF,TGTGCCAGCAGTGGCCGACAGGCGGGACAAGAGACCCAGTACTTC
NA,TRBJ1-2,TRBV7-8,NA,CASSLARVRHGYTF,TGTGCCAGCAGCTTAGCAAGGGTGAGGCATGGCTACACCTTC
NA,TRBJ2-6,TRBV4-3,NA,CASSQDRTSGANVLTF,TGCGCCAGCAGCCAAGATCGGACGAGCGGGGCCAACGTCCTGACTTTC
NA,TRBJ1-2,TRBV29-1,NA,CSVDSYGYTF,TGCAGCGTTGACAGCTATGGCTACACCTTC
NA,TRBJ1-1,TRBV5-6,NA,CASSLWDGNTEAFF,TGTGCCAGCAGCTTGTGGGACGGGAACACTGAAGCTTTCTTT
TRBD1,TRBJ2-3,TRBV9,NA,CASKATGSTDTQYF,TGTGCCAGCAAGGCGACAGGGAGCACAGATACGCAGTATTTT
TRBD1,TRBJ1-4,TRBV7-6,NA,CASSPGQGGEKLFF,TGTGCCAGCAGCCCGGGACAGGGTGGAGAAAAACTGTTTTTT
NA,TRBJ1-5,TRBV13,NA,CASTGPPPKQPQHF,TGTGCCAGCACCGGGCCTCCTCCGAAGCAGCCCCAGCATTTT
NA,TRBJ1-2,TRBV27,NA,CASRRGRVGYGYTF,TGTGCCAGCCGGCGGGGCAGGGTGGGCTATGGCTACACCTTC
NA,TRBJ2-5,TRBV30,NA,CAWTLSRERSQYF,TGTGCCTGGACCCTGTCCCGGGAAAGGAGCCAGTACTTC
TRBD1,TRBJ2-2,TRBV13,NA,CASSRQGGTGELFF,TGTGCCAGCAGCCGACAGGGGGGGACCGGGGAGCTGTTTTTT
NA,TRBJ2-1,TRBV7-6,NA,CASSLTQDNEQFF,TGTGCCAGCAGCTTGACCCAGGACAATGAGCAGTTCTTC
TRBD1,TRBJ1-2,TRBV7-2,NA,CASSPRTGGNYGYTF,TGTGCCAGCAGCCCTAGGACAGGGGGGAACTATGGCTACACCTTC
TRBD1,TRBJ1-6,TRBV27,once,CASSFRQGALLLHF,TGTGCCAGCAGTTTTCGACAGGGGGCGCTTCTCCTCCACTTT
TRBD2,TRBJ2-5,TRBV5-4,NA,CASSAEAGVETQYF,TGTGCCAGCAGCGCGGAAGCGGGGGTAGAGACCCAGTACTTC
TRBD1,TRBJ1-1,TRBV6-4,NA,CASSAMTGKATEAFF,TGTGCCAGCAGTGCCATGACAGGGAAGGCCACTGAAGCTTTCTTT
NA,TRBJ1-2,TRBV30,NA,CAWNPRGGYYGYTF,TGTGCCTGGAACCCTCGAGGGGGGTACTATGGCTACACCTTC
NA,TRBJ1-5,TRBV7-2,NA,CASSPRTDTGQPQHF,TGTGCCAGCAGCCCCCGGACAGACACAGGTCAGCCCCAGCATTTT
NA,TRBJ2-3,TRBV20-1,NA,CSVGTRALHF,TGCAGTGTCGGGACAAGGGCCCTGCATTTT
NA,TRBJ1-2,TRBV19,NA,CASSPRHGLYGYTF,TGTGCCAGTAGTCCCCGACACGGTCTCTATGGCTACACCTTC
TRBD2,TRBJ2-7,TRBV6-1,NA,CASRSGGQSYEQYF,TGTGCCAGCAGAAGCGGGGGCCAATCCTACGAGCAGTACTTC
NA,TRBJ1-6,TRBV7-8,NA,CASSRDTRSPLHF,TGTGCCAGCAGCAGGGACACCCGTTCACCCCTCCACTTT
TRBD1,TRBJ2-7,TRBV5-1,few,CASSFGTGTGGEQYF,TGCGCCAGCAGTTTTGGGACCGGGACAGGGGGTGAGCAGTACTTC
NA,TRBJ2-3,TRBV7-2,NA,CASSLLGDTQYF,TGTGCCAGCAGCTTATTGGGAGATACGCAGTATTTT
TRBD1,TRBJ1-3,TRBV7-9,NA,CASSPRDSLVGNTIYF,TGTGCCAGCAGCCCCCGGGACAGTTTAGTCGGAAACACCATATATTTT
NA,TRBJ1-3,TRBV6-1,NA,CAAADPGNTIYF,TGTGCCGCAGCCGATCCTGGAAACACCATATATTTT
NA,TRBJ2-5,TRBV18,once,CASSPDPTSPGETQYF,TGTGCCAGCTCACCGGACCCAACTAGCCCCGGGGAGACCCAGTACTTC
TRBD1,TRBJ2-5,TRBV25-1,NA,CASSGDRDRETQYF,TGTGCCAGCAGTGGAGACAGGGATCGAGAGACCCAGTACTTC
TRBD1,TRBJ1-3,TRBV2,NA,CASRDRGNTIYF,TGTGCCAGCAGGGACAGGGGAAACACCATATATTTT
NA,TRBJ2-5,TRBV4-3,NA,CASSQDREETQYF,TGCGCCAGCAGCCAAGATAGGGAAGAGACCCAGTACTTC
TRBD1,TRBJ1-2,TRBV12-5,large,CASGLDGTGGDGYTF,TGTGCTAGTGGTTTGGACGGGACAGGGGGAGATGGCTACACCTTC
NA,TRBJ1-2,TRBV5-5,NA,CASSREISYTF,TGTGCCAGCAGCCGGGAGATCAGCTACACCTTC
NA,TRBJ1-5,TRBV4-2,once,CASSQEQINQPQHF,TGTGCCAGCAGCCAAGAACAGATCAATCAGCCCCAGCATTTT
NA,TRBJ2-3,TRBV7-2,NA,CASSLMTDTQYF,TGTGCCAGCAGCTTAATGACAGATACGCAGTATTTT
TRBD1,TRBJ2-2,TRBV7-2,NA,CASTPPGQGGTGELFF,TGTGCCAGCACCCCACCCGGACAGGGCGGTACCGGGGAGCTGTTTTTT
NA,TRBJ2-2,TRBV5-1,NA,CASSLNTGELFF,TGCGCCAGCAGCTTGAACACCGGGGAGCTGTTTTTT
TRBD1,TRBJ1-4,TRBV5-6,NA,CASSLGNRGQGEKLFF,TGTGCCAGCAGCTTGGGAAACAGGGGGCAAGGAGAAAAACTGTTTTTT